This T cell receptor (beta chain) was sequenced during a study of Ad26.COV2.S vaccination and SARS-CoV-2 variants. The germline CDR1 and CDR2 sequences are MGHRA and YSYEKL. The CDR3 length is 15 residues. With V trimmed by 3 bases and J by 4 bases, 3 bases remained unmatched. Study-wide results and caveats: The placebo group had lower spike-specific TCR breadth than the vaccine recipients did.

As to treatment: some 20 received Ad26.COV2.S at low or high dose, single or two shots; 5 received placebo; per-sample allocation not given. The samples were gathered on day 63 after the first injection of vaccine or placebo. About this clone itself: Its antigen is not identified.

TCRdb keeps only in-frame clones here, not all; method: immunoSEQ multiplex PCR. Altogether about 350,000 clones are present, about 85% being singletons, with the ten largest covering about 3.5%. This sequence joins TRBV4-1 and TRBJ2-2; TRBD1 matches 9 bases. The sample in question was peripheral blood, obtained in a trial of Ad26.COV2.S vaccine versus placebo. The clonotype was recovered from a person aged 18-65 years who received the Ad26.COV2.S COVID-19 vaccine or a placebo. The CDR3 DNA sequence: TGCGCCAGCAGCCAGGGGACAGGGTCCACCGGGGAGCTGTTTTTT. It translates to CASSQGTGSTGELFF.